This T cell receptor beta chain was profiled in a study of T cell responses to AZD1222 COVID-19 vaccine. Study-wide results and caveats: Mapped onto spike, vaccine-associated CD4 TCRs spanned it and were dominant at 160-218 and 743-854. Clonal diversity was possibly underestimated; the donors were predominantly white British and more often female. The study reported that nearly half of spike-specific TCRs target unmutated variant regions. Repertoires were obtained solely post-peak T cell response.

About this clone: Antigen specificity is unknown.

V lost 3 bases and J lost 4, with 17 bases in between. Germline V lookup: CDR1 MNHNS, CDR2 SASEGT. The CDR3 has 16 amino acids. The table came from immunoSEQ multiplex PCR; TCRdb's copy has only in-frame clones and leaves some out. The repertoire holds tens of thousands of clones, with approximately 85% as singletons. This rearrangement joins TRBV6-1 to TRBJ2-3; a possible D gene is TRBD1 (5 bases). The source of this sequence is an adult in good health. The sequences come from peripheral blood, collected on day 0 of MenACWY control vaccination. The CDR3 here is CASSERFRVSADTQYF. CDR3 DNA sequence: TGTGCCAGCAGTGAGAGATTCAGGGTCAGCGCAGATACGCAGTATTTT.